The rows below give T cell receptor beta chains drawn from one sample of a study of shared clonotypes between healthy human individuals. Sequenced by immunoSEQ multiplex PCR; TCRdb stores in-frame clones only, minus some. The sample gives some 2,500,000 clones, 80% to 95% of which show up once; 0.3% to 0.4% is in the top ten. The material sequenced was naive CD4+ T cells from PBMCs. The receptors come from a man aged 18-30 years in good health. Some clones in this sample may be carry-over from other donors' samples. The conserved cysteine and the conserved F or W are not part of the CDR3 here. Fields, in order: J gene, V gene, CDR3 protein.

j_call: TRBJ2-5; v_call: TRBV11-3; cdr3_aa: ASSLGTGGTTVETQY
j_call: TRBJ1-5; v_call: TRBV19; cdr3_aa: ASSLSRDRGHNQPQH
j_call: TRBJ2-1; v_call: TRBV5-1; cdr3_aa: ASSRGTSGRGNEQF
j_call: TRBJ2-1; v_call: TRBV11-3; cdr3_aa: ASSQGLAGNEQF
j_call: TRBJ2-2; v_call: TRBV30; cdr3_aa: AWSIGTSGFTGELF
j_call: TRBJ1-1; v_call: TRBV29-1; cdr3_aa: SVVGGANEAF
j_call: TRBJ1-3; v_call: TRBV6-4; cdr3_aa: ASSDSGQGQGNTIY
j_call: TRBJ1-5; v_call: TRBV5-4; cdr3_aa: ASSFQGTASNQPQH
j_call: TRBJ1-1; v_call: TRBV18; cdr3_aa: ASSPTRLENTEAF
j_call: TRBJ2-1; v_call: TRBV9; cdr3_aa: ASSVDRKGGDEQF
j_call: TRBJ2-7; v_call: TRBV5-6; cdr3_aa: ASSAQGEGGYEQY
j_call: TRBJ1-5; v_call: TRBV28; cdr3_aa: ASRGTHRTQPQH